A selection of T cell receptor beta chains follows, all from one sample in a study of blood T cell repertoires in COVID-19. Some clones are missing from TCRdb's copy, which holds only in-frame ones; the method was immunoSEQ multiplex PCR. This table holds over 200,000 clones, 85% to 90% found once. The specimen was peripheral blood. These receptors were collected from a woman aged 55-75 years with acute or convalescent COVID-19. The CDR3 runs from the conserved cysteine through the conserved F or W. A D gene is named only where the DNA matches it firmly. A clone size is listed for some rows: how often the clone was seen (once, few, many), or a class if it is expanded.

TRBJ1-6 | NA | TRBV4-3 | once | CASSQTSPLGFNSPLHF | TGCGCCAGCAGCCAAACCTCCCCCCTCGGGTTTAATTCACCCCTCCACTTT
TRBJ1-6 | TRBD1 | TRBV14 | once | CASSQTSQGAGYNSPLHF | TGTGCCAGCAGCCAAACCTCTCAGGGGGCCGGCTATAATTCACCCCTCCACTTT
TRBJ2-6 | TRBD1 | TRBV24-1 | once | CATSDYNRGSGANVLTF | TGTGCCACCAGTGATTACAACAGGGGCTCTGGGGCCAACGTCCTGACTTTC
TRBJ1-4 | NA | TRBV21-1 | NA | CASSKRDRDEKLFF | TGTGCCAGCAGCAAAAGGGACAGGGATGAAAAACTGTTTTTT
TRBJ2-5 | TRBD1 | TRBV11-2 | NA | CASRGTGTGEPQYF | TGTGCCAGCAGAGGAACGGGGACAGGGGAACCCCAGTACTTC
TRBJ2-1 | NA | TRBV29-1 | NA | CSATDVTAGSEQFF | TGCAGCGCAACTGACGTCACCGCGGGAAGTGAGCAGTTCTTC
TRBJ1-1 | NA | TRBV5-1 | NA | CASSYQTANTEAFF | TGCGCCAGCAGCTATCAAACAGCAAACACTGAAGCTTTCTTT
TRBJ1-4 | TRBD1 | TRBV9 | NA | CASSGRRGQGKLFF | TGTGCCAGCAGCGGTAGGCGAGGACAGGGGAAGCTGTTTTTT
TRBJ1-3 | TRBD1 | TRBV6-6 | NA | CASSRLFGVGQGDQTNSGNTIYF | TGTGCCAGCAGTCGTCTTTTCGGCGTGGGACAGGGGGACCAAACTAACTCTGGAAACACCATATATTTT
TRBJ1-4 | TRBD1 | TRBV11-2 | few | CASSPDRGNEKLFF | TGTGCCAGCAGCCCCGACAGGGGTAATGAAAAACTGTTTTTT
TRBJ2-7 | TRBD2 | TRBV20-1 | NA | CSASPPSGSYEQYF | TGCAGTGCTAGTCCCCCTAGCGGGAGCTACGAGCAGTACTTC
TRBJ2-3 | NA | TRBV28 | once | CASSRPRTATTDTQYF | TGTGCCAGCAGTAGGCCACGGACAGCGACCACAGATACGCAGTATTTT
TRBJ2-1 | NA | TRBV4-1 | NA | CASEGSSYNEQFF | TGCGCCAGCGAGGGTAGCTCCTACAATGAGCAGTTCTTC
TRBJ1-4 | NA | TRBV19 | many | CASSMLAGAGGLFF | TGTGCCAGTAGTATGCTTGCAGGAGCCGGGGGACTGTTTTTT
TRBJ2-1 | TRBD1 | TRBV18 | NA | CASSPRDRGTEQFF | TGTGCCAGCTCACCACGGGACAGGGGCACTGAGCAGTTCTTC
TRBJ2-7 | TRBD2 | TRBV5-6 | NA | CASSWDPSGSYEQYF | TGTGCCAGCAGCTGGGACCCTAGCGGGAGCTACGAGCAGTACTTC
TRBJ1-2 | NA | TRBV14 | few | CASSQVGGNYGYTF | TGTGCCAGCAGCCAAGTTGGGGGGAACTATGGCTACACCTTC
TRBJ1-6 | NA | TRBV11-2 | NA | CASSPQAGWSPLHF | TGTGCCAGCAGCCCTCAGGCGGGTTGGTCACCCCTCCACTTT
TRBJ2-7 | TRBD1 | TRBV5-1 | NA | CASRGTGTYEQYF | TGCGCCAGCAGGGGGACAGGGACCTACGAGCAGTACTTC
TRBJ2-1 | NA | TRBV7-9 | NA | CASSLGSMTSYNEQFF | TGTGCCAGCAGCTTAGGTTCCATGACAAGCTACAATGAGCAGTTCTTC
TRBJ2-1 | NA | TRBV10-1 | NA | CASSESRKYNEQFF | TGCGCCAGCAGTGAGTCGAGAAAGTACAATGAGCAGTTCTTC
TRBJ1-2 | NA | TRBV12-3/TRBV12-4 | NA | CASMGRAFYGYTF | TGTGCCAGCATGGGCAGAGCTTTCTATGGCTACACCTTC
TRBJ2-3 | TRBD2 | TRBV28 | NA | CASTNPGLAGADTQYF | TGTGCCAGCACCAACCCGGGACTAGCGGGGGCAGATACGCAGTATTTT
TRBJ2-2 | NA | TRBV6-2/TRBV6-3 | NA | CASSLSARNTGELFF | TGTGCCAGCAGTTTAAGCGCCCGGAACACCGGGGAGCTGTTTTTT
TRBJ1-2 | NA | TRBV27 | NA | CASSHDSRLGYTF | TGTGCCAGCAGTCACGACAGCCGATTGGGCTACACCTTC
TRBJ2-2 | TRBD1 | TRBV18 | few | CASSLGQGVTSLNTGELFF | TGTGCCAGCTCGCTGGGACAGGGGGTCACTTCCTTAAACACCGGGGAGCTGTTTTTT
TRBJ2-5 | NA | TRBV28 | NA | CASSLRGRRGETQYF | TGTGCCAGCAGTTTGCGGGGGCGACGGGGGGAGACCCAGTACTTC
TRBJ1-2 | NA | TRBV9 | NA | CASSEGVVAAGGGYTF | TGTGCCAGCAGCGAGGGAGTGGTTGCAGCCGGCGGTGGCTACACCTTC
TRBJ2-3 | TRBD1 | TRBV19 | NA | CASRRQGTNTDTQYF | TGTGCCAGTAGGCGACAGGGGACGAACACAGATACGCAGTATTTT
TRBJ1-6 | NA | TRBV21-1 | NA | CASSKARGTGPAGYNSPLHF | TGTGCCAGCAGCAAAGCCCGCGGGACAGGGCCCGCTGGATATAATTCACCCCTCCACTTT
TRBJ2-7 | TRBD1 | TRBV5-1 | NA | CASSLDGTDSSEQYF | TGCGCCAGCAGCTTGGATGGGACAGATTCCTCCGAGCAGTACTTC
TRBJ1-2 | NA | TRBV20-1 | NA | CSASPYGSGGQDGYTF | TGCAGTGCTAGTCCCTATGGTAGCGGGGGGCAGGATGGCTACACCTTC
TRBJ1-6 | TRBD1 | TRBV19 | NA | CASSIGTGGAGSSPLHF | TGTGCCAGTAGTATTGGGACAGGGGGCGCGGGTAGTTCACCCCTCCACTTT
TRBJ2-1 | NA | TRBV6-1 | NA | CASSEAPWGRNNEQFF | TGTGCCAGCAGTGAAGCGCCCTGGGGGCGAAACAATGAGCAGTTCTTC
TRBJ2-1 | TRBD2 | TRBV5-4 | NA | CASSLKSGASYNEQFF | TGTGCCAGCAGCCTAAAAAGCGGGGCGTCCTACAATGAGCAGTTCTTC
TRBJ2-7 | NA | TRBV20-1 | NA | CSAREEYEQYF | TGCAGTGCTAGGGAGGAGTACGAGCAGTACTTC
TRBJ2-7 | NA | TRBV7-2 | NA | CASRRGTDSYEQYF | TGTGCCAGCAGGCGCGGGACGGACTCCTACGAGCAGTACTTC
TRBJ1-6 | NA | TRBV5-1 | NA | CASSTGETTYNSPLHF | TGCGCCAGCAGCACCGGGGAAACAACGTATAATTCACCCCTCCACTTT